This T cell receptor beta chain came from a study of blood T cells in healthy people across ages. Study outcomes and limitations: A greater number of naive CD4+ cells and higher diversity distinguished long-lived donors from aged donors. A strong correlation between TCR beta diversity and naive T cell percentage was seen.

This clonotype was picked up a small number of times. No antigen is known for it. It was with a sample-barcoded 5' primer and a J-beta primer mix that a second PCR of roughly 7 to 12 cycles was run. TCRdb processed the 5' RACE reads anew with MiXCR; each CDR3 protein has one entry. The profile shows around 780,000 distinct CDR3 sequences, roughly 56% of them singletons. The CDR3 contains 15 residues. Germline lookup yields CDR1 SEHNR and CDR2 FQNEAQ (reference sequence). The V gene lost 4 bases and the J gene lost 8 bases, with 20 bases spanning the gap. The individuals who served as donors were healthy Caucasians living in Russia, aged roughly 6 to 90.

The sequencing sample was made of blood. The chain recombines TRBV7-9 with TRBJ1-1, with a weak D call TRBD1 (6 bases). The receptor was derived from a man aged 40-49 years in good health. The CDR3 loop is CASSSKAGGGREAFF. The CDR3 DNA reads TGTGCCAGCAGCTCCAAGGCGGGAGGGGGACGGGAAGCTTTCTTT.